One and the same sample provided the 24 T cell receptor beta chains below, sequenced in a study of T-cell reconstitution after alpha-beta-depleted transplantation in children (dated by TCRdb to 2016 to 2017). The time point label on this specimen signifies: day 60 (about 2 months) after transplantation. This sample's treatment or condition label indicates: allogeneic hematopoietic cell transplantation with graft depleted of TCRalphabeta T cells and CD19 B cells. Library preparation used PCR. Data came from an Illumina HiSeq 2500. TCR library preparation used molecular barcoding, with unique molecular identifiers applied to normalize quantification of the TCRbeta repertoire. The public reads were run again by TCRdb, first through fastp at Q25 and then through MiXCR, and only productive beta chains were kept. Merged by CDR3 protein, the rows form single entries marked with the most common genes and DNA. For this sample the table gives approximately 44,000 distinct CDR3 sequences, of which under 6.5% were detected only once. The biggest ten clones account for more than 30% of the sample.

The specimen was PBMCs, mostly from graft donor cells, collected 60 days after TCRalphabeta/CD19-depleted stem cell transplant. The receptors come from a female patient younger than 10 who had a stem cell transplant for aplastic anemia, so the T cells may come from the graft donor.

This clonotype was recorded many times. The rearrangement joins TRBV3-1 to TRBJ2-1, with TRBD2 matching over 9 bases. The ends lost 1 base at V and 9 bases at J; junction bases unmatched: 1. CDR3 length equals 13 residues. CDR1 and CDR2 (germline): LGHDT, YNNKEL (reference sequence). The chain's CDR3 is CASSQGGGGEQFF. The CDR3 coding sequence is TGTGCCAGCAGCCAAGGCGGGGGGGGTGAGCAGTTCTTC.

Many counts were recorded for this clonotype. The V call is TRBV20-1, the J call TRBJ2-6, with D unclear. CDR1 DFQATT and CDR2 SNEGSKA come from the germline V gene (reference sequence). The CDR3 loop spans 13 amino acids. Trimming removed 7 bases from V and 4 bases from J, with 11 bases in between. The DNA for the CDR3 is TGCAGTGTTTCGGAAACGGGGGCCAACGTCCTGACTTTC. This codes for CSVSETGANVLTF.

In this sample, this clonotype turned up many times. The chain carries TRBV3-1 and TRBJ1-1; no clear D gene. V shed 2 bases and J shed 6 bases, with 10 bases lying between them. CDR3 length: 13 residues. Germline-derived CDR1 and CDR2 are LGHDT and YNNKEL (reference sequence). The CDR3 region is CASSQTDKSEAFF. The CDR3 DNA is TGTGCCAGCAGCCAAACAGATAAGTCTGAAGCTTTCTTT.

There are many counts of this clonotype. The V gene is TRBV4-2, the J gene TRBJ2-3; possibly TRBD2 for D (6 bases). Trimming removed 1 base from V and 4 bases from J, with 18 bases in between. The CDR3 has 17 amino acids. The germline gives CDR1 LGHNA, CDR2 YNFKEQ. CDR3: CASSQGRGGMGADTQYF. CDR3 DNA: TGTGCCAGCAGCCAAGGTCGTGGAGGGATGGGTGCAGATACGCAGTATTTT.

In this sample, this clonotype turned up a few times. This chain links TRBV7-9 with TRBJ1-3; the match to TRBD1 covers 9 bases. The CDR3 loop spans 15 amino acids. The V segment lost 1 base and the J segment 9 bases; nucleotides outside the gene matches: 7. Germline CDR1 reads SEHNR; CDR2 reads FQNEAQ (reference sequence). CDR3 DNA: TGTGCCAGCAGCTTAGGCGGGACAGGGCCTTCCACCATATATTTT. Encoded protein: CASSLGGTGPSTIYF. Combining the CDR3 with reference TRBV7-9 and TRBJ1-3 gives the whole variable domain DTGVSQNPRHKITKRGQNVTFRCDPISEHNRLYWYRQTLGQGPEFLTYFQNEAQLEKSRLLSDRFSAERPKGSFSTLEIQRTEQGDSAMYLCASSLGGTGPSTIYFGEGSWLTVV.

This clonotype came up many times. The chain joins TRBV5-6 to TRBJ2-1, with 9 bases lining up with TRBD1. J lost 6 bases, V lost 2 bases, and 3 bases had no gene match. Looked up from germline, CDR1 is SGHDT and CDR2 is YYEEEE. The CDR3 covers 14 residues. CDR3 sequence reads: CASSLETGGNEQFF. CDR3 coding DNA: TGTGCCAGCAGCTTAGAGACAGGGGGCAATGAGCAGTTCTTC. Drawing the rest from reference TRBV5-6 and TRBJ2-1, the complete variable domain is DAGVTQSPTHLIKTRGQQVTLRCSPKSGHDTVSWYQQALGQGPQFIFQYYEEEERQRGNFPDRFSGHQFPNYSSELNVNALLLGDSALYLCASSLETGGNEQFFGPGTRLTVL.

In its sample, this clonotype was seen a few times. The chain employs TRBV4-1 and TRBJ1-5, with D uncertain. This CDR3 contains 15 residues. Trimming left V 0 bases short and J 7 bases short, with 13 bases between. The germline V gene encodes CDR1 MGHRA and CDR2 YSYEKL. CDR3 DNA: TGCGCCAGCAGCCAAGATCTTATGGTAGGGCAGCCCCAGCATTTT. Translation gives CASSQDLMVGQPQHF.

The CDR3 DNA follows: TGTGCCAGCAGCTTGCCTTCCACCGGGGAGCTGTTTTTT. This gives the protein CASSLPSTGELFF. The rearrangement uses TRBV5-6 and TRBJ2-2; D is unresolved. This CDR3 is built from 13 residues. Germline CDR1 reads SGHDT; CDR2 reads YYEEEE. Trimming took off 1 base at V and 4 bases at J, with 5 bases between the two ends.

This clonotype was counted at least ten times. The rearrangement uses TRBV24-1 and TRBJ2-3; the D gene could be TRBD1 or TRBD2 (5 bases each). This CDR3 region has 13 residues. V was trimmed by 4 bases and J by 1 base, leaving 5 bases between them. The germline gives CDR1 KGHDR, CDR2 SFDVKD. The CDR3 protein is CATSEGGTDTQYF. The CDR3 region has the DNA TGTGCCACCAGTGAGGGGGGCACAGATACGCAGTATTTT.

Ten or more counts support this clonotype. V usage is TRBV12-3 or TRBV12-4 and J usage is TRBJ2-3; the match to TRBD2 covers 11 bases. V dropped 2 bases and J dropped 1; count of bases not matched to a gene: 2. The CDR3 consists of 16 residues. In DNA, the CDR3 is TGTGCCAGCAGTTTATGGGGACTAGCGGGCACAGATACGCAGTATTTT. It translates to CASSLWGLAGTDTQYF.

Remarks on this clonotype: A read error is possible here, since a much larger clone lies one base away. The V and J genes are TRBV5-1 and TRBJ2-1; 10 nucleotides line up with TRBD1. From germline, CDR1 is SGHRS and CDR2 YFSETQ. V was clipped by 0 bases and J by 4 bases; unmatched bases: 10. This CDR3 is built from 18 residues. This CDR3 is CASSLGLVGTGAYNEQFF. The CDR3 bases are TGCGCCAGCAGCTTGGGACTAGTGGGGACAGGGGCTTACAATGAGCAGTTCTTC.

This clonotype was seen ten or more times. This rearrangement joins TRBV20-1 to TRBJ1-5; 9 nucleotides line up with TRBD1. In germline, CDR1 is DFQATT, CDR2 SNEGSKA (reference sequence). The CDR3 is 16 amino acids. With 3 bases clipped from V and 0 bases from J, the junction kept 6 bases outside the gene matches. CDR3 amino acids: CSASVQGALSNQPQHF. The CDR3 nucleotides are TGCAGTGCTAGTGTACAGGGGGCGCTTAGCAATCAGCCCCAGCATTTT.

This clonotype was picked up many times. The CDR3 DNA follows: TGTGCCAGCAGTGATCGTCTCGATGAGCAGTTCTTC. Translating it yields CASSDRLDEQFF. The chain recombines TRBV2 with TRBJ2-1; D ambiguous. V shed 3 bases and J shed 8 bases, with 8 bases lying between them. This CDR3 has 12 amino acids. CDR1 and CDR2 from the germline V gene are SNHLY and FYNNEI.

This clonotype was seen ten or more times. The chain employs TRBV24-1 and TRBJ2-5, with 7 bases aligning to TRBD2. The CDR3 runs to 14 residues. CDR1 is KGHDR and CDR2 is SFDVKD in the germline V gene. J was trimmed by 5 bases and V by 1 base; bases with no gene match: 3. The CDR3 reads CATSDLGSGETQYF. For the CDR3, the DNA is TGTGCCACCAGTGATTTAGGTAGCGGGGAGACCCAGTACTTC.

This clonotype is a singleton in its sample. A much larger clonotype is one base distant, so this may be a read error. The V gene is TRBV5-1, the J gene TRBJ1-1; D is ambiguous. Germline assignment: CDR1 SGHRS and CDR2 YFSETQ. The V end was cut by 0 bases, the J end by 7 bases, with 10 bases between. The CDR3 runs to 13 residues. As DNA, the CDR3 is TGCGCCAGCAGCTTGGCCTTCAGCGGTGAAGCTTTCTTT. Translating it yields CASSLAFSGEAFF.

The chain links TRBV7-6 to TRBJ2-1; TRBD2 agrees at 9 bases. V was clipped by 4 bases and J by 7 bases; unmatched bases: 8. The V gene's germline CDR1 is SGHVS and CDR2 FNYEAQ. This CDR3 is 15 amino acids long. CDR3 protein: CASSWAGGPSNEQFF. CDR3 DNA sequence: TGTGCCAGCAGCTGGGCGGGGGGGCCGAGTAATGAGCAGTTCTTC.

This chain links TRBV21-1 with TRBJ2-1; the table's D gene call, TRBD1, was not cross checked with the DNA. TRBV21-1 is a pseudogene locus. The CDR3 spans 17 residues. CDR3 region: CASSKGVEAGVYNKQFF. In nucleotides, the CDR3 is TGTGCCAGCAGCAAAGGGGTCGAGGCGGGGGTGTACAATAAGCAGTTCTTC.

This clonotype was detected ten times or more. This rearrangement joins TRBV7-3 to TRBJ2-3; the D gene could be TRBD1 or TRBD2 (5 bases each). Germline V gives CDR1 SGHTA, CDR2 FQGTGA. The CDR3 loop spans 19 amino acids. V shed 3 bases and J shed 2 bases, with 24 bases lying between them. This chain's CDR3 is CASSFKGTPGEGPTDTQYF. In DNA form, the CDR3 reads TGTGCCAGCAGCTTTAAGGGGACCCCCGGAGAAGGGCCCACAGATACGCAGTATTTT. Complete variable domain (other parts from reference TRBV7-3 and TRBJ2-3): GAGVSQTPSNKVTEKGKYVELRCDPISGHTALYWYRQSLGQGPEFLIYFQGTGAADDSGLPNDRFFAVRPEGSVSTLKIQRTERGDSAVYLCASSFKGTPGEGPTDTQYFGPGTRLTVL.

This clonotype was seen only a few times. The chain employs TRBV3-1 and TRBJ2-2, with a tentative D call TRBD2 (5 bases). Trimming left V 1 base short and J 5 bases short, with 8 bases between. The germline V gene has CDR1 LGHDT and CDR2 YNNKEL (reference sequence). The CDR3 runs to 14 residues. In DNA, the CDR3 is TGTGCCAGCAGCCAAGGAGGGCCGACCGGGGAGCTGTTTTTT. Its translation: CASSQGGPTGELFF.

This clonotype was counted ten times or more. V is TRBV6-5 and J is TRBJ1-2; D is uncertain. This CDR3 region has 12 residues. The germline V and J ends were trimmed by 3 bases and 4 bases, with 6 bases remaining between them. Looked up from germline, CDR1 is MNHEY and CDR2 is SVGAGI. DNA of the CDR3: TGTGCCAGCAGTTATGTTGGCTATGGCTACACCTTC. This codes for CASSYVGYGYTF.

This clonotype was seen many times. The chain has TRBV6-5 and TRBJ1-3; 9 bases map to TRBD1. With 5 bases clipped from V and 0 bases from J, the junction kept 8 bases outside the gene matches. In germline, CDR1 is MNHEY, CDR2 SVGAGI. The CDR3 loop spans 17 amino acids. CDR3 coding DNA: TGTGCCAGCAGTCCTAGACAGGGGGGAATCTCTGGAAACACCATATATTTT. It codes for CASSPRQGGISGNTIYF.

This clonotype was found once. This rearrangement joins TRBV2 to TRBJ2-7, with D possibly being TRBD1 or TRBD2 (5 bases each). The CDR3 consists of 16 residues. Germline V CDR1 and CDR2: SNHLY, FYNNEI. Trimming took off 7 bases at V and 6 bases at J, with 25 bases between the two ends. DNA of the CDR3: TGTGCCAGCATGGGGGTTAAGCAACGATCTCTTGGCGAGCAGTACTTC. This sequence encodes CASMGVKQRSLGEQYF.

The J gene is TRBJ2-3, the V gene TRBV7-2; 10 bases agree with TRBD2. This CDR3 comprises 16 residues. Germline CDR1 reads SGHTA; CDR2 reads FQGNSA. After removal of 1 base from V and 8 bases from J, the junction contained 9 bases not matched to a gene. The CDR3: CASSLGERGGQGTQYF. The CDR3 region has the DNA TGTGCCAGCAGCTTAGGGGAGCGGGGGGGCCAAGGTACGCAGTATTTT.

There are many counts of this clonotype. The rearrangement joins TRBV6-1 to TRBJ1-1; unclear D gene. In germline, CDR1 is MNHNS, CDR2 SASEGT. V was cut by 7 bases and J by 3 bases, with 12 bases left in between. CDR3 size: 13 residues. CDR3 residues: CASKKEGYTEAFF. As DNA, the CDR3 is TGTGCCAGCAAGAAAGAGGGTTACACTGAAGCTTTCTTT.